What follows are 22 T cell receptor beta chains derived from one specimen sequenced in a study of CD8+CD57+ T cells in acquired aplastic anemia. Profiling that covered TCR beta VDJ and CDR3 relied on genomic DNA as its template. TCRdb re-called the reads through MiXCR, storing one row per CDR3 protein. The sample has around 170,000 distinct CDR3 sequences, less than 55% seen once. The sequenced sample consisted of sorted CD4+, CD8+, or CD8+CD57+ T cells (not recorded which) from PBMCs. The receptor set was obtained from a human donor in good health.

This clonotype was observed a handful of times. The chain combines TRBV2 with TRBJ2-2; 8 bases fit TRBD2. Germline V lookup: CDR1 SNHLY, CDR2 FYNNEI. The CDR3 length is 15 residues. Trimming took 6 bases from V and 2 from J; bases not matched to a gene: 5. The CDR3 reads CASRSGSGNTGELFF. The CDR3 region has the DNA TGTGCCAGCAGGAGCGGGAGTGGTAACACCGGGGAGCTGTTTTTT.

V and J are TRBV19 and TRBJ2-5; perhaps TRBD1 as D (6 bases). Trimming pared 9 bases from V and 7 bases from J, leaving 15 bases between. CDR1 and CDR2 (germline): LNHDA, SQIVND (reference sequence). The CDR3 contains 12 residues. CDR3 sequence (DNA): TGTGCCAGCGAACAGGGCGGAGGGACCCAGTACTTC. This sequence encodes CASEQGGGTQYF. Full variable domain (outside the CDR3, taken from reference TRBV19 and TRBJ2-5): DGGITQSPKYLFRKEGQNVTLSCEQNLNHDAMYWYRQDPGQGLRLIYYSQIVNDFQKGDIAEGYSVSREKKESFPLTVTSAQKNPTAFYLCASEQGGGTQYFGPGTRLLVL.

The chain has TRBV2 and TRBJ1-5; possibly TRBD1 for D (5 bases). The CDR3 has 17 amino acids. The V gene lost 0 bases and the J gene lost 6 bases, with 18 bases spanning the gap. Germline CDR1 and CDR2: SNHLY and FYNNEI. CDR3 sequence (DNA): TGTGCCAGCAGTGAAGCTGGGGGGGAGGTTGTCGCTCAGCCCCAGCATTTT. Its protein product is CASSEAGGEVVAQPQHF.

This clonotype occurred a few times. CDR3 nucleotide sequence: TGTGCCACCAGAAACAGGGATGCGGAGACCCAGTACTTC. Protein: CATRNRDAETQYF. The chain couples TRBV24-1 to TRBJ2-5, with D perhaps matching TRBD1 (6 bases). This CDR3 has 13 residues. From germline, CDR1 is KGHDR and CDR2 SFDVKD. The germline V and J ends were trimmed by 7 bases and 5 bases, with 13 bases remaining between them.

This clonotype was observed many times. The V and J genes are TRBV20-1 and TRBJ2-1; 8 bases match TRBD1. The CDR3 is 12 residues long. Unmatched junction bases numbered 4, after V lost 6 bases and J lost 6 bases. Germline V gene lookup returns CDR1 DFQATT and CDR2 SNEGSKA (reference sequence). The CDR3 DNA is TGCAGTGCGGAGGGACAGGTCAATGAGCAGTTCTTC. It yields the protein CSAEGQVNEQFF.

V usage is TRBV28 and J usage is TRBJ1-4, with D perhaps matching TRBD1 (5 bases). The CDR3 loop spans 16 amino acids. The V and J ends lost 4 bases and 7 bases respectively, with 19 bases between them. Germline CDR1 MDHEN, CDR2 SYDVKM. In DNA form, the CDR3 reads TGTGCCAGCAGTTCCCCTCGGGGGGGGAGGCGTGAAAAACTGTTTTTT. It yields the protein CASSSPRGGRREKLFF.

Here the CDR3 reads CASSQGQGGYEQYF. CDR3 nucleotide sequence: TGTGCCAGCAGCCAAGGACAGGGAGGGTACGAGCAGTACTTC. V gene TRBV7-6 combines with J gene TRBJ2-7; a weak D match, TRBD1 (8 bases). The V end lost 5 bases, the J end lost 4 bases, and 15 bases lay between the germline ends. CDR1 SGHVS and CDR2 FNYEAQ come from the germline V gene. The CDR3 consists of 14 residues. Complete variable domain (other parts from reference TRBV7-6 and TRBJ2-7): GAGVSQSPRYKVTKRGQDVALRCDPISGHVSLYWYRQALGQGPEFLTYFNYEAQQDKSGLPNDRFSAERPEGSISTLTIQRTEQRDSAMYRCASSQGQGGYEQYFGPGTRLTVT.

This clonotype was detected a few times. The chain combines TRBV30 with TRBJ1-6, with 7 bases fitting TRBD1. J was trimmed by 5 bases and V by 7 bases; bases with no gene match: 11. The V gene's germline CDR1 is GTSNPN and CDR2 SVGIG (reference sequence). This CDR3 is built from 15 residues. CDR3 loop: CALTTYRGNNSPLHF. In DNA form, the CDR3 reads TGTGCCTTAACAACGTACAGGGGAAATAATTCACCCCTCCACTTT.

This clonotype was counted between two and nine times. This chain uses TRBV9 with TRBJ2-7, with D tentatively TRBD1 or TRBD2 (5 bases each). Trimming stripped 0 bases from V and 5 bases from J, with 9 bases between. This CDR3 is built from 13 residues. Germline V gene data show CDR1 as SGDLS and CDR2 as YYNGEE. The CDR3 sequence: CASSVELGDEQYF. The DNA of the CDR3 is TGTGCCAGCAGCGTAGAGTTGGGGGACGAGCAGTACTTC. Complete variable domain (other parts from reference TRBV9 and TRBJ2-7): DSGVTQTPKHLITATGQRVTLRCSPRSGDLSVYWYQQSLDQGLQFLIQYYNGEERAKGNILERFSAQQFPDLHSELNLSSLELGDSALYFCASSVELGDEQYFGPGTRLTVT.

The V call is TRBV15, the J call TRBJ2-5; tentative D call: TRBD1 (5 bases). Germline values: CDR1 LNHNV, CDR2 YYDKDF (reference sequence). Trimming pared 4 bases from V and 2 bases from J, leaving 11 bases between. This CDR3 comprises 14 residues. Here the CDR3 reads CATSTPGAQETQYF. The CDR3 DNA is TGTGCCACCAGCACCCCTGGGGCGCAAGAGACCCAGTACTTC.

In this sample, this clonotype turned up many times. The chain employs TRBV19 and TRBJ1-5; unclear D gene. The CDR3 has 14 residues. The V end lost 3 bases, the J end lost 0 bases, and 6 bases lay between the germline ends. Germline lookup yields CDR1 LNHDA and CDR2 SQIVND (reference sequence). In nucleotides, the CDR3 is TGTGCCAGTAGTATGGTGGATAGCAATCAGCCCCAGCATTTT. Protein sequence: CASSMVDSNQPQHF.

Concerning this clonotype itself: One end of the junction varies from germline; a read error may be responsible. The chain links TRBV10-1 to TRBJ1-2; no definite D call. CDR3 length: 12 amino acids. CDR1 WNHNN and CDR2 SYGVQD come from the germline V gene (reference sequence). CDR3 amino acids: CASSASVYGYTF. CDR3 sequence (DNA): TGTGCCAGCAGTGCCTCCGTCTATGGCTACACCTTC.

This clonotype was counted many times. The chain combines TRBV20-1 with TRBJ1-2; perhaps TRBD1 as D (5 bases). Per the germline V gene, CDR1 is DFQATT and CDR2 is SNEGSKA (reference sequence). The CDR3 is 15 residues long. V was shortened by 5 bases and J by 4 bases, with 20 bases between the two germline ends. The CDR3 DNA reads TGCAGTGCTTTAGGCGGGGACCAAAGAGCCTATGGCTACACCTTC. It specifies CSALGGDQRAYGYTF.

The chain is built from TRBV2 and TRBJ2-2, with TRBD1 identical over 11 bases. Trimming at V came to 6 bases and at J to 5 bases, leaving 5 bases not matched to a gene. CDR3 length equals 15 residues. Germline V lookup: CDR1 SNHLY, CDR2 FYNNEI. The DNA for the CDR3 is TGTGCCAGCAGGGGGACAGGGGGGAGTACCGGGGAGCTGTTTTTT. It translates to CASRGTGGSTGELFF.

CDR3 in DNA: TGTGCCAGCAGCTTAGCGCAGGGGTCCTTTTACGAGCAGTACTTC. Translation gives CASSLAQGSFYEQYF. The V gene is TRBV7-9, the J gene TRBJ2-7; the D gene is possibly TRBD1 (6 bases). Germline values: CDR1 SEHNR, CDR2 FQNEAQ (reference sequence). The CDR3 is made up of 15 amino acids. Trimming shortened V by 0 bases and J by 4 bases, and 13 bases separated the two germline ends.

This clonotype was counted ten times or more. The V gene is TRBV25-1, the J gene TRBJ2-2; D is perhaps TRBD1 (6 bases). V was cut by 3 bases and J by 8 bases, with 16 bases left in between. The CDR3 consists of 15 residues. Germline loops: CDR1 MGHDK, CDR2 SYGVNS. The CDR3 region is CASSDLRDIGGELFF. The CDR3 DNA is TGTGCCAGCAGTGACCTACGGGACATCGGTGGGGAGCTGTTTTTT.

The V gene is TRBV9, the J gene TRBJ1-3; possibly TRBD1 for D (5 bases). Trimming took off 0 bases at V and 4 bases at J, with 11 bases between the two ends. From germline, CDR1 is SGDLS and CDR2 YYNGEE. The CDR3 loop spans 15 amino acids. The CDR3 reads CASSVGGVWGNTIYF. In nucleotides, the CDR3 is TGTGCCAGCAGCGTAGGGGGGGTGTGGGGAAACACCATATATTTT.

This clonotype was detected many times. The J gene is TRBJ2-3, the V gene TRBV6-5; D call uncertain. Deletions cut 7 bases from V and 0 bases from J, with 17 bases between. Germline V CDR1 and CDR2: MNHEY, SVGAGI. The CDR3 totals 16 residues. The CDR3 coding sequence is TGTGCCAGCAACCCAGGTGGACGCGGTAGCACAGATACGCAGTATTTT. As protein: CASNPGGRGSTDTQYF.

This clonotype came up many times. V is TRBV20-1 and J is TRBJ2-1; TRBD2 matches 9 bases. This CDR3 is 12 amino acids long. The germline CDR1 and CDR2 sequences are DFQATT and SNEGSKA (reference sequence). V shed 5 bases and J 7 bases; nucleotides not matched to a gene: 3. CDR3 region: CSARTSANEQFF. Written as DNA, the CDR3 is TGCAGTGCTCGGACTAGCGCGAATGAGCAGTTCTTC.

At least ten counts were recorded for this clonotype. The V gene is TRBV20-1, the J gene TRBJ2-2, with D uncertain. The CDR3 is 12 amino acids. Trimming stripped 1 base from V and 8 bases from J, with 8 bases between. CDR1 and CDR2 (germline): DFQATT, SNEGSKA (reference sequence). The CDR3 DNA sequence: TGCAGTGCTAGAGTCCTGAGAGGGGAGCTGTTTTTT. Its protein product is CSARVLRGELFF.

This clonotype showed up just once. This chain uses TRBV10-3 with TRBJ2-7; 7 bases match TRBD2. Germline CDR1 reads ENHRY; CDR2 reads SYGVKD. CDR3 length: 16 amino acids. V was pared by 7 bases and J by 2 bases, with 14 bases of the junction left unmatched. The CDR3 region has the DNA TGTGCCATCACTCAGGGAGCGGGACGTGAGGCCTACGAGCAGTACTTC. It encodes CAITQGAGREAYEQYF.

This clonotype appeared a single time. The CDR3 spells CSVGTGFF. For the CDR3, the DNA is TGCAGCGTGGGGACAGGTTTTTTT. V and J are TRBV29-1 and TRBJ1-4; 8 nucleotides agree with TRBD1. The CDR3 loop spans 8 amino acids. Germline CDR1 is SQVTM and CDR2 is ANQGSEA. Germline trimming cut 6 bases from V and 17 bases from J; bases unmatched to any gene: 2.